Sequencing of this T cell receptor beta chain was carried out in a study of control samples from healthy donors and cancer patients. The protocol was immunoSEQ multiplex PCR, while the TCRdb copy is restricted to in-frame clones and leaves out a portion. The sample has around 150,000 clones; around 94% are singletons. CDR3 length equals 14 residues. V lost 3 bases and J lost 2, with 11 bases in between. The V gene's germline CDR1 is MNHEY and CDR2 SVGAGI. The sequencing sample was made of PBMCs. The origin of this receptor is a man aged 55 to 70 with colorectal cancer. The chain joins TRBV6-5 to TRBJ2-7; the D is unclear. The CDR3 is CASSYGPRAYEQYF. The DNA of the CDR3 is TGTGCCAGCAGTTATGGGCCTCGCGCCTACGAGCAGTACTTC.